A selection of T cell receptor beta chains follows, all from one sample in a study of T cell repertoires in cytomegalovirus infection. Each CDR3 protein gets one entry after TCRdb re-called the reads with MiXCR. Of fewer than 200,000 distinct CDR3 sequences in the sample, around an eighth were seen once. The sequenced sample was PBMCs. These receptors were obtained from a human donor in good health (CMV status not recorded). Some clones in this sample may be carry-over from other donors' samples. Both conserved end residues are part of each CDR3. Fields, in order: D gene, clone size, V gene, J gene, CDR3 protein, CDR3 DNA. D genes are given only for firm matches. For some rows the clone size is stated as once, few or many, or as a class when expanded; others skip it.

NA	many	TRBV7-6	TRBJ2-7	CASSPRGVWDEQYF	TGTGCCAGCAGCCCCCGCGGGGTTTGGGACGAGCAGTACTTC
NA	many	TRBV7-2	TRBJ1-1	CASSLDVGTEAFF	TGTGCCAGCAGCTTAGATGTGGGGACTGAAGCTTTCTTT
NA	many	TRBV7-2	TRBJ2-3	CASSLGQKSTDTQYF	TGTGCCAGCAGCTTAGGCCAGAAGAGCACAGATACGCAGTATTTT
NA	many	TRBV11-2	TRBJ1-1	CASSSVEGNTEAFF	TGTGCCAGCAGCTCCGTCGAAGGGAACACTGAAGCTTTCTTT
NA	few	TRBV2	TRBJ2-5	CASSAQTRSETQYF	TGTGCCAGCAGTGCTCAGACACGGTCGGAGACCCAGTACTTC
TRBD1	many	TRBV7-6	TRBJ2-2	CASTYRPGGSRGDTGELFF	TGTGCCAGCACCTACCGGCCAGGGGGCTCCCGTGGGGACACCGGGGAGCTGTTTTTT
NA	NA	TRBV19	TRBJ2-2	CASSILILVPTGELFF	TGTGCCAGTAGTATCCTCATACTAGTTCCCACCGGGGAGCTGTTTTTT
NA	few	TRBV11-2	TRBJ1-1	CASSTLYGTEAFF	TGTGCCAGCAGCACACTCTACGGCACTGAAGCTTTCTTT
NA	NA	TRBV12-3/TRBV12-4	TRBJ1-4	CASKSISGSEEKLFF	TGTGCCAGCAAATCCATCTCCGGGAGTGAGGAAAAACTGTTTTTT
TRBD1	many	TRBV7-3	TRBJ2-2	CASSLKGTRGGLTGELFF	TGTGCCAGCAGCTTGAAGGGCACGAGAGGGGGCCTCACCGGGGAGCTGTTTTTT
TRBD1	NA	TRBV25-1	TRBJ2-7	CASSGGQNPYEQYF	TGTGCCAGCAGTGGGGGACAGAACCCCTACGAGCAGTACTTC
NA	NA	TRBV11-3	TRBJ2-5	CASSLRDLETQYF	TGTGCCAGCAGCTTACGGGATCTCGAGACCCAGTACTTC
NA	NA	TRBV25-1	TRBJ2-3	CASSDVGTTTGTGTDTQYF	TGTGCCAGCAGTGACGTAGGGACCACGACAGGAACCGGCACAGATACGCAGTATTTT
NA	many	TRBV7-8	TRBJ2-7	CASSFVAYSYEQYF	TGTGCCAGCAGCTTCGTCGCCTACTCCTACGAGCAGTACTTC
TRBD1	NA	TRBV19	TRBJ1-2	CASRDREYGYTF	TGTGCCAGCCGGGACAGGGAGTATGGCTACACCTTC
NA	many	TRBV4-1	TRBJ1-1	CASSQGVSRENTEAFF	TGCGCCAGCAGCCAAGGCGTAAGCAGGGAGAACACTGAAGCTTTCTTT
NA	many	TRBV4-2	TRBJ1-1	CASSQGRSGVMNTEAFF	TGTGCCAGCAGCCAAGGAAGGTCAGGTGTTATGAACACTGAAGCTTTCTTT
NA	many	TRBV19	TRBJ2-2	CASTQIPPGELFF	TGTGCCAGTACCCAAATACCGCCCGGGGAGCTGTTTTTT
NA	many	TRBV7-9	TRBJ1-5	CASSLEGLKPQHF	TGTGCCAGCAGCTTGGAGGGTCTTAAGCCCCAGCATTTT
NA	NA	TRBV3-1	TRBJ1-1	CASSQDLKREAFF	TGTGCCAGCAGCCAAGATCTGAAGAGGGAAGCTTTCTTT
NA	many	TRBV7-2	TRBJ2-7	CASSLAGATTYEQYF	TGTGCCAGCAGCTTAGCGGGCGCGACTACCTACGAGCAGTACTTC
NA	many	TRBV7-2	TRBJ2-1	CASSSLTSSYNEQFF	TGTGCCAGCAGCTCTCTTACTAGCTCCTACAATGAGCAGTTCTTC
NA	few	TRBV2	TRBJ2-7	CASSEASYEQYF	TGTGCCAGCAGTGAAGCAAGCTACGAGCAGTACTTC
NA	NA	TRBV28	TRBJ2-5	CASSYGGGGEETQYF	TGTGCCAGCAGTTACGGAGGGGGGGGTGAAGAGACCCAGTACTTC
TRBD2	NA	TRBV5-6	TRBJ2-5	CASSHGTSGSEETQYF	TGTGCCAGCAGCCATGGGACTAGCGGGAGCGAAGAGACCCAGTACTTC
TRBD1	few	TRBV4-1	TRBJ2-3	CASSHPGQGNGGDTQYF	TGCGCCAGCAGCCACCCGGGACAGGGGAACGGTGGAGATACGCAGTATTTT
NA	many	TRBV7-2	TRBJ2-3	CASSLTPVSTDTQYF	TGTGCCAGCAGCCTAACCCCCGTTAGCACAGATACGCAGTATTTT
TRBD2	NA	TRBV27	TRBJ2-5	CASSPKGLAGEETQYF	TGTGCCAGCAGTCCAAAAGGACTAGCGGGAGAAGAGACCCAGTACTTC
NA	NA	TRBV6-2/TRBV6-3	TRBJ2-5	CASSRGPAETQYF	TGTGCCAGCAGTCGCGGGCCGGCGGAGACCCAGTACTTC
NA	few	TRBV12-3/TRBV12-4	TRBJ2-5	CASTQEGGLETQYF	TGTGCCAGCACCCAAGAGGGGGGGCTGGAGACCCAGTACTTC
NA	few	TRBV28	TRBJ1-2	CAAGQENYGYTF	TGTGCCGCTGGGCAGGAGAACTATGGCTACACCTTC
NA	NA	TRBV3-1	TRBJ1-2	CASSQAVSNYGYTF	TGTGCCAGCAGCCAAGCGGTGTCAAACTATGGCTACACCTTC
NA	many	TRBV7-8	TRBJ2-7	CASSPSDEQYF	TGTGCCAGCAGTCCCTCGGACGAGCAGTACTTC
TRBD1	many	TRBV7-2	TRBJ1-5	CASSYRQGGQPQHF	TGTGCCAGCAGCTACCGACAGGGCGGTCAGCCCCAGCATTTT